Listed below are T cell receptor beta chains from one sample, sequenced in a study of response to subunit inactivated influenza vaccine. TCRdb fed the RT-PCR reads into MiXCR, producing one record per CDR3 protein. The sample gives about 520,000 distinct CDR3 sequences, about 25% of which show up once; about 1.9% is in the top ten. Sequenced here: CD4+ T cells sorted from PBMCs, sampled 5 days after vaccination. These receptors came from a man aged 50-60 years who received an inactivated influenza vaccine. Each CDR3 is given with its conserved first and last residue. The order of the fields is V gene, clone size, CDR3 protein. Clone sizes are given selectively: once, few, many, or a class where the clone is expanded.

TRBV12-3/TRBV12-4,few,CASSFAGTSGRIYNEQFF
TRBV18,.,CASSRDSGTIYEQYF
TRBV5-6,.,CASSPLPLSYEQYF
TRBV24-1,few,CATRGRVGEQYF
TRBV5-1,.,CASSTARGAGETQYF
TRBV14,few,CASSQDGRGREKLFF
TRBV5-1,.,CASSRDSRKEKLFF
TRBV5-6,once,CASKPKSGANVLTF
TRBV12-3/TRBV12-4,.,CASSFRTGSYEQYF
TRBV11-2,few,CASSLGTGYSYNEQFF
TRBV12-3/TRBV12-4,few,CASSSRGSGNQPQHF
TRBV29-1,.,CSVDQEQFF
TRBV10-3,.,CAISESGYRRYEQYF
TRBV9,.,CASSVEPYTDTQYF
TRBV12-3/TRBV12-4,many,CATLRERSTDTQYF
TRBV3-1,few,CASSLGTLSYNEQFF
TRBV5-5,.,CASSWEVGGPYNEQFF
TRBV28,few,CASSPSGTGYEQYF
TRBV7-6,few,CASRPGGRSGETQYF
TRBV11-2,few,CASSNTRPYRYEQYF
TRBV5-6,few,CASSSRRTAYEQYF
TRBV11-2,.,CASSLSTTGVNSPLHF
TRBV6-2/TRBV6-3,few,CASSYAHISNQPQHF
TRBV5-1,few,CASSLGGNLEGYTF
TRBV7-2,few,CASSLASGAEQYF
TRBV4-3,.,CASRGQGGSPLHF
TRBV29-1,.,CSVDGTVSGNTIYF
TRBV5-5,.,CASSRRLADNEQFF
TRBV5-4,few,CASKAGHTDTQYF
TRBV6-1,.,CASSADWQPNTEAFF
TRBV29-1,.,CSVETGVDYGYTF